This T cell receptor beta chain originates from a study of cytomegalovirus exposure and HLA in healthy donors (dated by TCRdb to about 2017). Looking at the study overall: An earlier analysis of several hundred of the donors reported approximately 300 Gb of sequence data and about 120 million unique TCR beta sequences obtained from around 180 million T cells. An early release that covered some 630 HLA-typed donors contained 300 to 350 gigabases of sequencing data and 65 million to 100 million unique TCR sequences. Of the roughly 410 genotyped donors, 80% to 90% were placed in the genetic ancestry cluster associated with self-reported Caucasian donors. The study was designed to test whether signatures of past pathogen exposure could be identified by cataloging public T cell receptors. The study used immunosequencing to profile the T cell repertoires of more than 650 subjects and linked those repertoires to cytomegalovirus serostatus. Along with the approximately 700-subject first cohort, a separate validation cohort of some 130 different subjects was used. High-throughput TCR immunosequencing, statistical association of individual TCRs with disease status, and machine learning were combined to predict cytomegalovirus infection status. In a later analysis, previously published TCR beta repertoires from several hundred donors were re-analyzed and high-resolution HLA genotyping was added so that TCR occurrence patterns could be studied. Rather than using new phenotypic data, the later analysis identified candidate immune exposures from TCR beta sequences and from how often those sequences occurred across donors. An earlier analysis of 587 of the donors applied high-throughput TCR beta sequencing to assess whether each TCR beta V gene segment acted as functional or pseudogenic. Donor age, sex, ethnicity and CMV serostatus were compiled together with the repertoire data. A later genetic analysis took genome-wide SNP genotypes for about 55% of the 666 donors and used that subset as a discovery cohort. Every repertoire in the discovery cohort had been generated on one and the same sequencing platform. HLA typing covered class I and class II loci at four-digit resolution. The number of donors typed differed by locus, with about 629-630 for A, B, C, DRB1 and DQB1, 522 for DQA1, under 610 for DPA1, and 400 to 490 for DPB1. Roughly five DR-DQ haplotypes were handled as single units for association and clustering, since linkage in the cohort was strong. Among about 360 genotyped donors of the cohort, an average of about 240,000 unique TCR beta nucleotide sequences were sequenced per donor, roughly a sixth of them non-productive.

The cohort was made up of roughly 670 healthy bone marrow donors. At the time of sampling, every cohort member was nominally healthy, though immune exposures that went unrecorded were likely present. The donor was CMV seropositive and was included in the group of some 290 seropositive cohort members. A peripheral blood sample was provided by each donor, and peripheral blood mononuclear cells were used for TCR beta sequencing. Genomic DNA extraction from the blood cell samples was performed with the Qiagen DNeasy Blood Extraction Kit. Library preparation used the immunoSEQ multiplex PCR assay. A mixture of 60 forward primers for TCR Vbeta segments and 13 reverse primers for TCR Jbeta segments was used in the multiplex PCR. The CDR3 region of rearranged TCR beta genes was amplified from genomic DNA with a multiplex PCR assay. The Illumina HiSeq System was used to sequence the amplified TCR beta libraries as 87-base-pair reads. The published analysis was carried out like this. A later analysis counted approximately 74 million unique TCR beta chains across the 600 to 850 repertoires, and some 12 million of these chains were shared by at least two donors. Raw reads were error-corrected and collapsed into unique sequences by a nearest-neighbor algorithm in which closely related sequences were merged to remove PCR and sequencing errors. To assign V, D and J gene segments, CDR3 sequences were aligned to IMGT reference sequences. Each retained sequence needed at least a six-nucleotide match to both a V gene segment and a J gene segment. Rearrangements were classified as productive when the CDR3 lacked stop codons and remained in frame with V and J, and all other rearrangements were classified as non-productive. Following IMGT convention, CDR3 was defined as the stretch from the second conserved V-encoded cysteine to the conserved J-encoded phenylalanine. The earlier analysis of around 640 of the donors excluded sequences that lacked an unambiguous match to a single V gene segment. An earlier analysis of about 590 of the donors classified V segments as functional when productive rearrangements were above 56.7% and as segregating when the standard deviation between donors was above 5%. To diagnose cytomegalovirus status from the catalog of TCR beta chain sequences, a statistical classification framework was built. A later analysis assigned V and J genes by comparing TCR nucleotide sequences with IMGT/GENE-DB human TR gene sequences. Using the TCRdist pipeline, a later analysis assigned CDR3 sequences along with most-parsimonious VDJ recombination scenarios. In a later analysis, each TCR beta chain was defined by its CDR3 amino acid sequence together with its V-gene family, and reads lacking a unique V-gene family were excluded. A later analysis removed roughly 590 highly shared, low-generation-probability nucleotide sequences to deal with suspected cross-contamination and a sequencing artifact. For each public chain, a later analysis derived a clonal expansion index from normalized ranks of inferred template counts within each repertoire. In a later analysis, generation probabilities were computed using a VDJ recombination model fitted to out-of-frame rearrangements, and the results were checked against IGoR. Hypergeometric tests were used in a later analysis to score TCR-TCR, TCR-HLA and TCR-CMV co-occurrence, with a repertoire-size bias correction applied to the TCR pairs. A later analysis estimated false discovery rates by permuting HLA or CMV assignments 20 times. A later analysis grouped co-occurring TCRs with DBSCAN, adding TCRdist sequence similarity when clustering within HLA-allele-positive subsets. Co-occurrence clustering excluded repertoires with fewer than 30,000 or more than 120,000 public chains, plus five with anomalous nucleotide sharing. TCRdb took over this immuneACCESS table, retaining in-frame rearrangements with V and J assigned. Such tables are incomplete; in checked studies, under half of the missing clones stem from an unresolved V gene, and the remainder is unexplained. V and J calls and clone size follow that table, whereas D and trimming were derived from the DNA. The sample table lists approximately 150,000 clones, approximately 77% of them with a count of one. Roughly 7.4% of the sample is held by the ten biggest clonotypes.

Remarks on this clone: The target of this receptor is not known. Base-call qualities are not available, and no considerably larger clone is one nucleotide away.

Broad study findings and their caveats: The earlier analysis of approximately 590 of the donors excluded around 17 rarely observed V segments, including chromosome 9 orphons, because counts were too low. In vitro tests confirmed that a few of the cytomegalovirus-associated TCR beta chains recognize cytomegalovirus antigens. Assigning TCR associations to individual alleles was difficult when HLA alleles, especially DR and DQ, strongly co-occurred. A later genetic analysis associated a missense DCLRE1C variant with V-gene and J-gene trimming of TCR beta chains, and an independent cohort replicated the association. Several of the top co-occurrence clusters appeared to be linked to parvovirus B19, influenza, CMV and Epstein-Barr virus, according to a later analysis. The authors suggested that the approach could potentially be generalized to other disease states and immunological phenotypes. Roughly uniform sequencing depth across donors was assumed in presence/absence analyses, although this assumption may not hold. Some IMGT-functional V segments, including TRBV6-2 and TRBV6-3, could not be distinguished by the 87-base-pair reads and were therefore excluded. A further reported finding was that TCR beta sequences accurately predicted the HLA-A and HLA-B alleles for most subjects in the first cohort. Correlated functional status among segregating V segments might reflect linkage disequilibrium, but an unknown experimental factor could not be ruled out. For the cohort, immune exposure information was limited to CMV serostatus. While some public TCRs were present in many individuals, most TCR sequences turned up only very rarely across donors. Only TCR beta chains were sequenced in this cohort, and the absence of alpha or paired-chain data limited detectable features. The classifier was reported to diagnose cytomegalovirus status with high specificity and sensitivity in both the original and validation cohorts. A total of roughly 160 TCR beta chains were listed by the study as associated with cytomegalovirus. According to a later analysis, TCR association rates differed among HLA loci, with DRB1 alleles showing the most associated TCRs and HLA-C alleles showing the fewest. At a false discovery rate of 0.05, a later analysis linked some 17,000 TCR beta sequences to specific HLA alleles. According to a later genetic analysis, donors in an Asian-associated ancestry cluster had fewer N-insertions in productive TCRs than the approximately 630-donor mean. A later analysis found that HLA-associated TCR beta chains were more clonally expanded and had lower generation probabilities than equally common non-associated chains. A later analysis found that most CMV-associated TCR beta chains appeared HLA-restricted, with HLA associations seemingly driven largely by CMV exposure. A cluster of highly shared sequence variants was judged likely to represent a technical artifact of the sequencing pipeline. Because HLA typing was unavailable for some donors at each locus, only the typed subset was used in association tests. Broadly in line with IMGT annotations, most TCR beta V segments showed up in productive rearrangements about 87% or about 30% of the time in an earlier analysis of some 590 of the donors.

CDR3 length: 16 amino acids, cysteine to phenylalanine. The only DNA kept is the CDR3, 48 bases in frame from the first base. Reading the germline V gene gives CDR1 SGHTA and CDR2 FQGNSA. For this chain, trimming is 5 bases at the V end and 2 bases at the J end, and the number of junction bases without a gene match is 12. The sequence is built from TRBV7-2 and TRBJ2-7; 7 of the junction bases match TRBD1. The receptor comes from a male donor in good health and CMV-seropositive. Specimen: PBMCs. The DNA sequence reads TGTGCCAGCAGCCGTGGAGCAGGGGGAAGCGCCTACGAGCAGTACTTC. It encodes CASSRGAGGSAYEQYF.